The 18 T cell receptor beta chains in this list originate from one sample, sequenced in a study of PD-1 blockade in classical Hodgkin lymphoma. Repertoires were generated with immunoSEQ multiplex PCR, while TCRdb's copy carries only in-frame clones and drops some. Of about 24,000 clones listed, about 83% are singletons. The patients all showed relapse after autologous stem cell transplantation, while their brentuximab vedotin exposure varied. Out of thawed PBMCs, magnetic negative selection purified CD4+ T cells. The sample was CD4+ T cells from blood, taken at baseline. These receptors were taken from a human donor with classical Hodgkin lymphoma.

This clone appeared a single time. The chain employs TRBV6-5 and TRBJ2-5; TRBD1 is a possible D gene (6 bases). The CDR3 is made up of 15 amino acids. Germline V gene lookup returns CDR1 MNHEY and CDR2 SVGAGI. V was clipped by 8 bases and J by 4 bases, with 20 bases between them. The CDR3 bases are TGTGCCAGCGGGGAGAGGGGGTATGTGGGAGAGACCCAGTACTTC. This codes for CASGERGYVGETQYF.

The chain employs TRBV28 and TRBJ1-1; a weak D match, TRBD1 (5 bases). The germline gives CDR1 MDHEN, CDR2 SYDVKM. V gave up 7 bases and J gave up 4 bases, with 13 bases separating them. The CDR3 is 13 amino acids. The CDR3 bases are TGTGCCAGCAACGAGGGACGGCTCACTGAAGCTTTCTTT. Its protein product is CASNEGRLTEAFF.

This CDR3 reads CASSHPQGAGYTF. DNA for the CDR3: TGTGCCAGCAGTCATCCACAGGGGGCGGGCTACACCTTC. The chain carries TRBV6-5 and TRBJ1-2; 9 nucleotides line up with TRBD1. Looked up from germline, CDR1 is MNHEY and CDR2 is SVGAGI. The CDR3 runs 13 residues. Trimming at V came to 5 bases and at J to 8 bases, leaving 6 bases not matched to a gene.

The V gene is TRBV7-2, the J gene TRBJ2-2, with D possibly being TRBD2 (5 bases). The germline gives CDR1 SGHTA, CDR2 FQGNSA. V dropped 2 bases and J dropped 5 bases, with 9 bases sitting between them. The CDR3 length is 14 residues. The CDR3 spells CASSLRRLTGELFF. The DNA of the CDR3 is TGTGCCAGCAGCTTAAGGAGGTTGACCGGGGAGCTGTTTTTT.

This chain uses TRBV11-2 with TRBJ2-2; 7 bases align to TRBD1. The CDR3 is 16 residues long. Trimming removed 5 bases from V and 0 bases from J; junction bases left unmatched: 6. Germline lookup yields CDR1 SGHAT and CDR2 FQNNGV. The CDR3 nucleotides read TGTGCCAGCAGCACGAACAGGGGTACGAACACCGGGGAGCTGTTTTTT. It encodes CASSTNRGTNTGELFF.

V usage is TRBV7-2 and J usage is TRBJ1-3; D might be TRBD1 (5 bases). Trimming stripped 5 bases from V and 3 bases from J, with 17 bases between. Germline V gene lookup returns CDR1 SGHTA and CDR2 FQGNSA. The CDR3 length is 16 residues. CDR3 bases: TGTGCCAGCAGCCCACACGGGGGTAGTGGTGGAAACACCATATATTTT. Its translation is CASSPHGGSGGNTIYF.

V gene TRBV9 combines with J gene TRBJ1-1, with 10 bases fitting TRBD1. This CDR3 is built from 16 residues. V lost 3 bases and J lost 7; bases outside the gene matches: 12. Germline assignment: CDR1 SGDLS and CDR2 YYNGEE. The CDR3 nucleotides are TGTGCCAGCAGCGCGGACTTGCCGGGACAGGGGATTGAAGCTTTCTTT. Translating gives CASSADLPGQGIEAFF.

DNA of the CDR3: TGTGCCAGCAGCTTATTGGCAGAAAATGGCTACACCTTC. The encoded protein is CASSLLAENGYTF. The chain has TRBV7-2 and TRBJ1-2, with unresolved D. Trimming pared 2 bases from V and 6 bases from J, leaving 10 bases between. Germline V gene lookup returns CDR1 SGHTA and CDR2 FQGNSA. CDR3 length: 13 amino acids.

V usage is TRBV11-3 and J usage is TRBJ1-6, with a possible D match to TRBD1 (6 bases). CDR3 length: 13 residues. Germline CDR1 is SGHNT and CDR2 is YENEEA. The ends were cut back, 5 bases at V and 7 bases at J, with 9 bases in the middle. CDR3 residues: CASSRQENSPLHF. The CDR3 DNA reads TGTGCCAGCAGCCGACAGGAGAATTCACCCCTCCACTTT.

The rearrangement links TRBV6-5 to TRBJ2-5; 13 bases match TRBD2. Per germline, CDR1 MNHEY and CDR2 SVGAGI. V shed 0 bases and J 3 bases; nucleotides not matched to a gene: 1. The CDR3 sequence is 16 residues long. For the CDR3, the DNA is TGTGCCAGCAGTTACTCGGGGACTAGCGGGGAAGAGACCCAGTACTTC. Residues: CASSYSGTSGEETQYF.

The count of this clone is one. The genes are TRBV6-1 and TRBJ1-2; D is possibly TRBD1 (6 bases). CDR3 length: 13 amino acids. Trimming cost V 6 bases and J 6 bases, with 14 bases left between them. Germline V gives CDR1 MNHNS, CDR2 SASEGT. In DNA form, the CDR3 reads TGTGCCAGCAGCTTAAACACAGGGAATGGCTACACCTTC. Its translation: CASSLNTGNGYTF.

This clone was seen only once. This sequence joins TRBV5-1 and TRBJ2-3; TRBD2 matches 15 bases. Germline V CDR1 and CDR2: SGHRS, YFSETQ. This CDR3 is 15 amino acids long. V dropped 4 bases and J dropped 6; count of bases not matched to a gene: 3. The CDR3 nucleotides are TGCGCCAGCAGCGCCGGGACTAGCGGGAGGGATACGCAGTATTTT. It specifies CASSAGTSGRDTQYF.

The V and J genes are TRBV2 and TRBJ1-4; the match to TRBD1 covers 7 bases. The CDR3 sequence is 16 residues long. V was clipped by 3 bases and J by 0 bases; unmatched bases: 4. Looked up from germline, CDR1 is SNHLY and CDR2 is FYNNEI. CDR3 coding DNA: TGTGCCAGCAGTGATGGGACAGCAGCAACTAATGAAAAACTGTTTTTT. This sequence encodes CASSDGTAATNEKLFF.

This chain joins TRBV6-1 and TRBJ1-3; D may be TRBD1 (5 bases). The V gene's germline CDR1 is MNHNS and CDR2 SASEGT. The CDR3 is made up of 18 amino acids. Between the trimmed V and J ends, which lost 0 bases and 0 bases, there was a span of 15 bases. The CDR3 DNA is TGTGCCAGCAGTGAAGCGGGGCAAGGGGCCCCCTCTGGAAACACCATATATTTT. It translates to CASSEAGQGAPSGNTIYF.

CDR3 protein: CSVGQDNSPLHF. The DNA for the CDR3 is TGCAGCGTTGGGCAGGACAATTCACCCCTCCACTTT. The chain uses TRBV29-1 and TRBJ1-6, with D uncertain. V was pared by 4 bases and J by 7 bases, with 8 bases between. In germline, CDR1 is SQVTM, CDR2 ANQGSEA. The CDR3 has 12 residues.

The CDR3 DNA follows: TGTGCCAGCAGCACCCGGGACTCAACTCGCACCGAGAACACTGAAGCTTTCTTT. Translating it yields CASSTRDSTRTENTEAFF. The gene calls are TRBV21-1 and TRBJ1-1. TRBV21-1 is annotated as a pseudogene. This CDR3 comprises 18 residues.

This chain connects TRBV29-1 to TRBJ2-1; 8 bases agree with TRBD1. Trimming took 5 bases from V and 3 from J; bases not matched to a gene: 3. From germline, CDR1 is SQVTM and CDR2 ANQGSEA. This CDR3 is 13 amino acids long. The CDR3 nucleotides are TGCAGCGTTAGTGGACAGGGCTACAATGAGCAGTTCTTC. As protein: CSVSGQGYNEQFF.

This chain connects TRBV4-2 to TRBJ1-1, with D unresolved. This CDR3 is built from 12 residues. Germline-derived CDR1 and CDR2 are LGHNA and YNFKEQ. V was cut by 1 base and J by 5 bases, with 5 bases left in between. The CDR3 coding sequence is TGTGCCAGCAGCCAAGGGGCGACTGAAGCTTTCTTT. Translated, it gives CASSQGATEAFF.